This T cell receptor (beta chain) was retrieved from a study of blood T cell repertoires in COVID-19. Study-wide context: Acute and convalescent COVID-19 specimens originated in the United States, Italy and Spain.

Data came from immunoSEQ multiplex PCR; TCRdb stores just in-frame clones and leaves some out. The sample has under 70,000 clones, roughly 77% seen once. The V end lost 6 bases, the J end lost 8 bases, and 16 bases lay between the germline ends. Germline CDR1 is SEHNR and CDR2 is FQNEAQ (reference sequence). The CDR3 runs 14 residues. The sequence was obtained from a human donor in a cohort sampled during active COVID-19. The specimen sequenced was peripheral blood. The chain uses TRBV7-9 and TRBJ1-4; D might be TRBD1 (6 bases). The chain's CDR3 is CASSAQGLGEKLFF. In DNA, the CDR3 is TGTGCCAGCAGTGCGCAGGGGTTAGGAGAAAAACTGTTTTTT.